This T cell receptor beta chain was sequenced for a study of graft-versus-host responses after intestinal transplantation. Germline CDR1 reads SEHNR; CDR2 reads FQNEAQ (reference sequence). The V gene lost 3 bases and the J gene lost 0 bases, with 11 bases spanning the gap. This CDR3 contains 16 residues. Measured with immunoSEQ multiplex PCR; TCRdb has only the in-frame clones, and not every one. The sample yields 80,000 to 100,000 clones, 92% seen once. This clone was observed a single time. Antigen unknown. The rearrangement uses TRBV7-9 and TRBJ1-4, with D hard to call. The receptor's source is a human donor who received an intestinal transplant. Sequenced material: unstimulated CD4+ T cells sorted from spleen or lymph node cells, taken before intestinal transplant. CDR3 loop: CASSLGRQTTNEKLFF. The CDR3 DNA is TGTGCCAGCAGCTTGGGGAGGCAGACAACTAATGAAAAACTGTTTTTT. The full variable domain, with the rest looked up from reference TRBV7-9 and TRBJ1-4, is DTGVSQNPRHKITKRGQNVTFRCDPISEHNRLYWYRQTLGQGPEFLTYFQNEAQLEKSRLLSDRFSAERPKGSFSTLEIQRTEQGDSAMYLCASSLGRQTTNEKLFFGSGTQLSVL.